Each of the 9 T cell receptor beta chains below was sequenced from the same sample in a study of cytomegalovirus exposure and HLA in healthy donors. Both 60 Vbeta primers and 13 Jbeta primers went into the PCR. The method was immunoSEQ multiplex PCR; TCRdb's version includes in-frame clones alone and lacks a portion of them. The sample includes some 200,000 clones, about 80% of them seen just once. The specimen sequenced was PBMCs. The source is a woman in her fifties or sixties in good health and CMV-seronegative.

This chain uses TRBV7-2 with TRBJ1-1; D not certain. Germline V gives CDR1 SGHTA, CDR2 FQGNSA. The CDR3 sequence is 11 residues long. The V end was cut by 5 bases, the J end by 7 bases, with 8 bases between. CDR3 DNA: TGTGCCAGCAGCCCCCTTCGTGAAGCTTTCTTT. It is translated as CASSPLREAFF.

The chain recombines TRBV27 with TRBJ1-5; 9 bases match TRBD1. The V gene end was trimmed by 5 bases and the J gene end by 7 bases; junction bases not matched to a gene: 6. The CDR3 has 14 amino acids. Germline CDR1 MNHEY, CDR2 SMNVEV (reference sequence). CDR3 sequence reads: CASSATGGVQPQHF. The CDR3 DNA reads TGTGCCAGCAGTGCTACAGGGGGCGTCCAGCCCCAGCATTTT.

The chain links TRBV9 to TRBJ2-3, with 8 bases that match TRBD1. CDR3 length: 16 residues. CDR1 is SGDLS and CDR2 is YYNGEE in the germline V gene. After removal of 2 bases from V and 0 bases from J, the junction contained 5 bases not matched to a gene. CDR3 sequence reads: CASSVSQGASTDTQYF. In DNA form, the CDR3 reads TGTGCCAGCAGCGTTTCCCAGGGGGCGAGCACAGATACGCAGTATTTT.

The genes are TRBV7-2 and TRBJ1-5; no clear D. The CDR3 loop spans 16 amino acids. Trimming stripped 5 bases from V and 9 bases from J, with 23 bases between. The V gene's germline CDR1 is SGHTA and CDR2 FQGNSA. This chain's CDR3 is CASSKSTRGKGTPQHF. In nucleotides, the CDR3 is TGTGCCAGCAGCAAATCGACCCGGGGAAAGGGCACGCCCCAGCATTTT.

V gene TRBV25-1 combines with J gene TRBJ2-2; D remains unclear. V was trimmed by 3 bases and J by 3 bases, leaving 11 bases between them. The CDR3 is made up of 15 amino acids. Per the germline V gene, CDR1 is MGHDK and CDR2 is SYGVNS. The CDR3 reads CASSDQPPDTGELFF. CDR3 DNA sequence: TGTGCCAGCAGTGATCAACCACCAGACACCGGGGAGCTGTTTTTT.

There are a few counts of this clone. The V call is TRBV4-1, the J call TRBJ2-2, with TRBD2 matching 11 bases. Germline CDR1 is MGHRA and CDR2 is YSYEKL. Trimming at V came to 5 bases and at J to 3 bases, leaving 8 bases not matched to a gene. CDR3 length: 17 residues. The CDR3 DNA reads TGCGCCAGCAGCGGGCTAGCGGGAGGCCGGGACACCGGGGAGCTGTTTTTT. Translated, it gives CASSGLAGGRDTGELFF.

The V and J genes are TRBV15 and TRBJ2-2, with TRBD2 matching over 11 bases. The germline CDR1 and CDR2 sequences are LNHNV and YYDKDF (reference sequence). V was pared by 4 bases and J by 4 bases, with 5 bases of the junction left unmatched. This CDR3 has 16 amino acids. Here the CDR3 DNA reads TGTGCCACCAGCACAGGGACTAGCGGAATCACCGGGGAGCTGTTTTTT. It is translated as CATSTGTSGITGELFF.

This chain uses TRBV9 with TRBJ2-5; 8 nucleotides agree with TRBD2. CDR1 and CDR2 from the germline V gene are SGDLS and YYNGEE. The CDR3 length is 14 residues. J was trimmed by 1 base and V by 8 bases; bases with no gene match: 7. Here the CDR3 reads CASSGGTPQETQYF. DNA for the CDR3: TGTGCCAGTTCGGGGGGGACCCCCCAAGAGACCCAGTACTTC.

The J gene is TRBJ1-6, the V gene TRBV15, with TRBD1 matching over 7 bases. Trimming removed 2 bases from V and 6 bases from J; junction bases left unmatched: 4. Germline V lookup: CDR1 LNHNV, CDR2 YYDKDF (reference sequence). The CDR3 runs 15 residues. The CDR3 nucleotides are TGTGCCACCAGCAGACGGACAGGCTCTAATTCACCCCTCCACTTT. Protein: CATSRRTGSNSPLHF.